The 3 T cell receptor beta chains in this list originate from one sample, sequenced in a study of blood T cell repertoires in COVID-19. Libraries were prepared by immunoSEQ multiplex PCR; TCRdb keeps only in-frame clonotypes and omits some of them. The sample includes approximately 150,000 clones, 89% of them seen just once. The sequencing sample was made of peripheral blood. These receptors came from a human donor in a cohort sampled during active COVID-19.

This chain links TRBV18 with TRBJ1-4; D unresolved. Per the germline V gene, CDR1 is KGHSH and CDR2 is LQKENI. V was shortened by 5 bases and J by 8 bases, with 12 bases between the two germline ends. This CDR3 has 13 residues. CDR3 sequence reads: CASSAVAGEKLFF. The CDR3 nucleotides are TGTGCCAGCTCAGCGGTAGCGGGGGAAAAACTGTTTTTT.

The V call is TRBV14, the J call TRBJ2-1; 8 nucleotides match TRBD1. The germline CDR1 and CDR2 sequences are SGHDN and FVKESK. The CDR3 runs to 15 residues. V lost 4 bases, J lost 1 base, and 3 bases stayed unmatched. DNA of the CDR3: TGTGCCAGCAGCCGGACAGGGCGGTCCTACAATGAGCAGTTCTTC. Protein sequence: CASSRTGRSYNEQFF.

This rearrangement joins TRBV20-1 to TRBJ1-1; weak D call: TRBD1 (6 bases). V lost 3 bases and J 0 bases, leaving 11 bases between the germline ends. This CDR3 has 14 amino acids. Germline values: CDR1 DFQATT, CDR2 SNEGSKA (reference sequence). The CDR3 is CSASVGALNTEAFF. CDR3 nucleotide sequence: TGCAGTGCTAGTGTGGGGGCCCTGAACACTGAAGCTTTCTTT.